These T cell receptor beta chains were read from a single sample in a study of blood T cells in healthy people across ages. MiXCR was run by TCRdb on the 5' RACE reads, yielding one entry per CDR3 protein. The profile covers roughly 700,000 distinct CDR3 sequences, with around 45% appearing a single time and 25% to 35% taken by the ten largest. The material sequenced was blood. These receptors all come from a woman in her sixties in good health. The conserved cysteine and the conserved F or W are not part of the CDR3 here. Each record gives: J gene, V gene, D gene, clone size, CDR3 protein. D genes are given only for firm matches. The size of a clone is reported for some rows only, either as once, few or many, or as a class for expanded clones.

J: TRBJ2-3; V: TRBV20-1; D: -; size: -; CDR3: SAFSSTDTQY
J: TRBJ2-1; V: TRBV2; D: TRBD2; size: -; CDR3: ASSAPGLAGYTTQF
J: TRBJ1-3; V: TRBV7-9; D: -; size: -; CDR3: ASSPRGAMSSGNTIY
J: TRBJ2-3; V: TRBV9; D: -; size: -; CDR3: ASSAGAGTDTQY
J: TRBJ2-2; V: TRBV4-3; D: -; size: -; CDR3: ASKGDTGELF
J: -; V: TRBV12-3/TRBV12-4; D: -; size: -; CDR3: ASSVWEHYEQY
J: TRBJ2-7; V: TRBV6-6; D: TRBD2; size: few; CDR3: ASSSGLAGAGEQY
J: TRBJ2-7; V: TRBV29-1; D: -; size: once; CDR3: SVEDWQASSYNEQY
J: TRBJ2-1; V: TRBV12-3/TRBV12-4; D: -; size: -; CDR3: ASRRGYNEQF
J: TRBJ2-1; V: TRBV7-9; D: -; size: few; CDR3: ASSVNRIYEQF
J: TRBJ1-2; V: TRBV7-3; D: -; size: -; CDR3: ASSSSPRGGGYT
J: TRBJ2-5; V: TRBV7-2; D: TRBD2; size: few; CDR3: ASSFGTNGAETQY
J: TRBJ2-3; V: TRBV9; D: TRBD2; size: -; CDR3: ASSHLMAGETDTQY
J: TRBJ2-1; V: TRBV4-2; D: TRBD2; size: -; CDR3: ASSPTSGRVSEQF
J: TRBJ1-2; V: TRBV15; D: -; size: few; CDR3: ATSRVQGGYGYT
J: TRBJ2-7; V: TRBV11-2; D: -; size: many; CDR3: ASSLFQGTSYEQY
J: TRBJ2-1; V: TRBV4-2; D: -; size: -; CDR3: ASSQDYATYNEQF
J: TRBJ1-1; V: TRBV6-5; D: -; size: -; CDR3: ASSYSFEVQVGLEAF
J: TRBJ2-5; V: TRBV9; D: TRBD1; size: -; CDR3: ASSISPGQGAGTQY
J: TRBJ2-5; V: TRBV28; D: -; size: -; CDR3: ASRSPRGPQETQY
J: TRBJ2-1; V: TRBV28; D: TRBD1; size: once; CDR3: ASDSDRGTKQF
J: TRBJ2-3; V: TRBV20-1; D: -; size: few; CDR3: SARDRVIDTQY
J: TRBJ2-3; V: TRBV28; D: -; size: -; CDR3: ASKGRDTQY
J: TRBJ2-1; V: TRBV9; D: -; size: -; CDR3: ASSAPREFEGQGSYNEQF
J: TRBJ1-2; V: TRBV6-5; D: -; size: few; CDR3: ASSYSGRSANYGYT
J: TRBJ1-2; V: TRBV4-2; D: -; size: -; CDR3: ASSQDPAWDSPDSYGYT
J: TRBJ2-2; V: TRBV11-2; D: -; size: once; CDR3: AAGLAVGELF
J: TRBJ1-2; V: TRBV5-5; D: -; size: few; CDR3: ASSLAPEPGGYT
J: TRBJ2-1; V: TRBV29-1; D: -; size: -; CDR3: SVASLVSEQF
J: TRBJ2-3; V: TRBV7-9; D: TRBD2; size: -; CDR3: ASSPQTSGSSDTQY
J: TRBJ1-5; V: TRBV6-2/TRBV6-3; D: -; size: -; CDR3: ASRDSLYQPQH
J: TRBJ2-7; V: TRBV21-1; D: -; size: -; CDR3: ASSKVLGKTEKYYEQY
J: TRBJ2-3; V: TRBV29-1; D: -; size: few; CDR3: SVEGAADTQY
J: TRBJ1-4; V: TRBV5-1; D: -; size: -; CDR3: ASSLESPNEKLF
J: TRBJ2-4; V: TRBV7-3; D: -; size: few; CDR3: ASSLLGTSKNIQY
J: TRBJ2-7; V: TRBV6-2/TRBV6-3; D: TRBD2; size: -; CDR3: ASMKRGSYEQY
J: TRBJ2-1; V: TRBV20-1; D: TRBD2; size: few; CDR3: SATGLAGGGNEQF
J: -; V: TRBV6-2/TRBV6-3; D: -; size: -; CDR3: ASRSRVTNEQY
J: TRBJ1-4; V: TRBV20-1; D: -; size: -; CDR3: SASPPAGEKLF
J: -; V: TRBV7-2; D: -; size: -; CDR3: AGSLTTAYEQY
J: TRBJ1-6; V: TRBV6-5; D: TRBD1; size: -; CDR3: ASSYFGTGGSPLH
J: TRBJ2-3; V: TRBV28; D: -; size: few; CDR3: ASSYGSRGGDTQY
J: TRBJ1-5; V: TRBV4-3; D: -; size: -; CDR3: ASSQDLGANQPQH
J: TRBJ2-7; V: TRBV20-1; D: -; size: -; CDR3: SARNWRGPTYEQY